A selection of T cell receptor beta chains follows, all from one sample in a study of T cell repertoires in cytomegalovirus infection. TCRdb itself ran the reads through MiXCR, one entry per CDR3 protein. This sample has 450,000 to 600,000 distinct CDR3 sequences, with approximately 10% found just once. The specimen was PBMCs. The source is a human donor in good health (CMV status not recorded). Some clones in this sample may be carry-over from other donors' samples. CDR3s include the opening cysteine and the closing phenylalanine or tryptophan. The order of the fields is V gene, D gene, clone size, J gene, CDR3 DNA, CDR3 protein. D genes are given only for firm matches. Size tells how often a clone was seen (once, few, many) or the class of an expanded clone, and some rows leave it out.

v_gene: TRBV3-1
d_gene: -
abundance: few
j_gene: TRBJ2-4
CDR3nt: TGTGCCAGCAGCCAAGTAGGTGCGGGGCCGGGGAACATTCAGTACTTC
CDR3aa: CASSQVGAGPGNIQYF

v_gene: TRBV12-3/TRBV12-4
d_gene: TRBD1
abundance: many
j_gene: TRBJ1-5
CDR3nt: TGTGCCAGCAGTTCACCGGGACAGGGCCATCAGCCCCAGCATTTT
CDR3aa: CASSSPGQGHQPQHF

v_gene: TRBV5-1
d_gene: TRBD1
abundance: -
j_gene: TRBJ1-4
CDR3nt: TGCGCCAGCAGCCGGGGACAGCAGAGGGAAAAACTGTTTTTT
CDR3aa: CASSRGQQREKLFF

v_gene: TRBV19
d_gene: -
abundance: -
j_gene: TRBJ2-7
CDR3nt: TGTGCCAGTAGTATAGCAGGTTTGGAGGTCTACGAGCAGTACTTC
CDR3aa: CASSIAGLEVYEQYF

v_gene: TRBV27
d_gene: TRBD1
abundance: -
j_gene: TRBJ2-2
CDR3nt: TGTGCCAGCAGCCAAGGACAGGGTGGGACCGGGGAGCTGTTTTTT
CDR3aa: CASSQGQGGTGELFF

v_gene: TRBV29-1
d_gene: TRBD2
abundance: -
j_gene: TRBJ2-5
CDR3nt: TGCAGCGTCGGACTAGCGGGGCGCCGACAAGAGACCCAGTACTTC
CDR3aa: CSVGLAGRRQETQYF

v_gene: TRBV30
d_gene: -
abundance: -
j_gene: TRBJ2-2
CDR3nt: TGTGCCTGGAATGCTCAGTCGGCCGGGGAGCTGTTTTTT
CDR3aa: CAWNAQSAGELFF

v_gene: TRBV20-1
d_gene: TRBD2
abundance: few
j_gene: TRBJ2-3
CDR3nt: TGCAGTGCTAGAGAACCGGGAGGCTCCATTTTT
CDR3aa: CSAREPGGSIF

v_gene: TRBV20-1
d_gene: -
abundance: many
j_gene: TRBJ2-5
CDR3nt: TGCAGTGCTAGAGTAGAGGGCCGACAAGAGACCCAGTACTTC
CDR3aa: CSARVEGRQETQYF

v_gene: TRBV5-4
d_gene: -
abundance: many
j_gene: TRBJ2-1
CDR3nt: TGTGCCAGCAGCTTTCCCAGGGGCAGGGGACGAGGCATCGGTGAGCAGTTCTTC
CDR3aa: CASSFPRGRGRGIGEQFF

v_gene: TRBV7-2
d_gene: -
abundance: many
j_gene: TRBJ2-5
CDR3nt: TGTGCCAGCAGCTCCTTTACAGGGACCCAAGAGACCCAGTACTTC
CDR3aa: CASSSFTGTQETQYF

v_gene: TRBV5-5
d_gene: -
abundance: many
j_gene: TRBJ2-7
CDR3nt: TGTGCCAGCAGCCCGGTCGTGTACGAGCAGTACTTC
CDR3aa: CASSPVVYEQYF

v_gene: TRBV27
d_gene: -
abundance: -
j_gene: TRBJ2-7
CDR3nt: TGTGCCAGCAGCCGATCCGGCAGCTACGAGCAGTACTTC
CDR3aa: CASSRSGSYEQYF

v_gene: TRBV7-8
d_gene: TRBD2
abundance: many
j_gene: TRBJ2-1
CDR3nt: TGTGCCAGCAGCCAGACTAGCGGGAGAACATATGAGCAGTTCTTC
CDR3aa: CASSQTSGRTYEQFF

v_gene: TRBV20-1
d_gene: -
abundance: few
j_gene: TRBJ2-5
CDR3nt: TGCAGTGCTAGACAGATTTCTCAAGAGACCCAGTACTTC
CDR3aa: CSARQISQETQYF

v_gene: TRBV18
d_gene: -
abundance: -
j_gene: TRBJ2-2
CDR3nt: TGTGCCAGCTCACCACCTGGGAAAAGTGACACCGGGGAGCTGTTTTTT
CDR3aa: CASSPPGKSDTGELFF

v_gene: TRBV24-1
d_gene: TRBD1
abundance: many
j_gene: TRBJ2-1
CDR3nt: TGTGCCACCAGTGATCACCGGGACAGGGTCCACAATGAGCAGTTCTTC
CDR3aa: CATSDHRDRVHNEQFF

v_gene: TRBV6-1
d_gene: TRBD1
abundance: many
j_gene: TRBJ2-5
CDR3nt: TGTGCCAGCACCCGAACAGGACAGGGAGAAGAGACCCAGTACTTC
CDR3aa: CASTRTGQGEETQYF

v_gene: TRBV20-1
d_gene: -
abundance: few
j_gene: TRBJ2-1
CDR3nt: TGCAGTGCTAGAGACTTCCAAAAGGGTGAAAATGAGCAGTTCTTC
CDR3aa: CSARDFQKGENEQFF

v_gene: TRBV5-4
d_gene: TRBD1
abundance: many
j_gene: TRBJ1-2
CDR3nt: TGTGCCAGCAGCTTAGACGGACAGGACTATAACTATGGCTACACCTTC
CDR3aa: CASSLDGQDYNYGYTF

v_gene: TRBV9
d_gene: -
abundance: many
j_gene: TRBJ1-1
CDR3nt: TGTGCCAGCAGCGTTCCCGAGAGGGGGATGAACACTGAAGCTTTCTTT
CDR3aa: CASSVPERGMNTEAFF

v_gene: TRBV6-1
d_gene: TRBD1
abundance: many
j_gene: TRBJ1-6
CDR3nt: TGTGCCAGCCCTACACGGACAGGGTCCTATAATTCACCCCTCCACTTT
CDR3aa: CASPTRTGSYNSPLHF

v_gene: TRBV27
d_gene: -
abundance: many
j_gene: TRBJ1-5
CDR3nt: TGTGCCAGCAGTTCTCCCCAAGGGGATCAGCCCCAGCATTTT
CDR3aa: CASSSPQGDQPQHF

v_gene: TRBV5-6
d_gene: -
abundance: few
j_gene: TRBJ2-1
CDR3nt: TGTGCCAGCAGCTTGTTTCGGGGGTTCTACAATGAGCAGTTCTTC
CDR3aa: CASSLFRGFYNEQFF

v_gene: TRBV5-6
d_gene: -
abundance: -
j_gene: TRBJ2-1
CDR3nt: TGTGCCAGCAGCCCGGACAGTAAGGTGCAGAATGAGCAGTTCTTC
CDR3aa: CASSPDSKVQNEQFF

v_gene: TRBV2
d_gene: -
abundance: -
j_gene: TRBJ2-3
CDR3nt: TGTGCCAGCAGTGAATATGATGGGGGTAGCACAGATACGCAGTATTTT
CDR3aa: CASSEYDGGSTDTQYF

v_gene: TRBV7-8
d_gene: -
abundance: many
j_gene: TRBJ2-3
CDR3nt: TGTGCCAGCAGCCCAACAGGGAGTCGCACAGATACGCAGTATTTT
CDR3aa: CASSPTGSRTDTQYF

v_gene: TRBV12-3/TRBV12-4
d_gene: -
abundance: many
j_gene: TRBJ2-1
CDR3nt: TGTGCCAGCAGTTTGGGCCGGGCGGAGCAGTTCTTC
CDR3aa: CASSLGRAEQFF

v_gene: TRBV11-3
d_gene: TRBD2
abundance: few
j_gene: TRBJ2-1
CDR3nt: TGTGCCAGCAGCTTGCTAGGCGGGGGAGACAATGAGCAGTTCTTC
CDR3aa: CASSLLGGGDNEQFF

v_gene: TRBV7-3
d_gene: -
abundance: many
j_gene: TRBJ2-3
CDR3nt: TGTGCCAGCAGCTTAACCAGGGAAAGGGATACGCAGTATTTT
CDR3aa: CASSLTRERDTQYF

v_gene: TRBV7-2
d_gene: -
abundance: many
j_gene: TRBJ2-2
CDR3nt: TGTGCCAGCAGCTTAGGAGGACTCTCGACGAACACCGGGGAGCTGTTTTTT
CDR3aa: CASSLGGLSTNTGELFF